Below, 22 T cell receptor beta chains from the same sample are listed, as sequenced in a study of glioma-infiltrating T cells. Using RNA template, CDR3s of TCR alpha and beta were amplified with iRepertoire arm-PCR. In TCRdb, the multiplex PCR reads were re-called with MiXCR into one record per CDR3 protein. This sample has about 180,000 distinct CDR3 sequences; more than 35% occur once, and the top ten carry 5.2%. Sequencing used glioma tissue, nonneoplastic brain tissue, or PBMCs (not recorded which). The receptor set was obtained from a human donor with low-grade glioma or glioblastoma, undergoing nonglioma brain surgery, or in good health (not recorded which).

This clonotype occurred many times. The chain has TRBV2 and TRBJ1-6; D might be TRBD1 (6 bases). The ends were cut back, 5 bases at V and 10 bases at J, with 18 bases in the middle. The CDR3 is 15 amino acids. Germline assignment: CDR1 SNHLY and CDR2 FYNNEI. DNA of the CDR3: TGTGCCAGCAGTACTCGACAGGACCTTAGGTCACCCCTCCACTTT. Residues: CASSTRQDLRSPLHF.

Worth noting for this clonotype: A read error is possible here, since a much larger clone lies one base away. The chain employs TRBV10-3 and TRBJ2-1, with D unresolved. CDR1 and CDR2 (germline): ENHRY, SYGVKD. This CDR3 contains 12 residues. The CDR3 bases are TGTGCCATCAGTGAGTTGCGCAATGAGGAGTTCTTC. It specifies CAISELRNEEFF.

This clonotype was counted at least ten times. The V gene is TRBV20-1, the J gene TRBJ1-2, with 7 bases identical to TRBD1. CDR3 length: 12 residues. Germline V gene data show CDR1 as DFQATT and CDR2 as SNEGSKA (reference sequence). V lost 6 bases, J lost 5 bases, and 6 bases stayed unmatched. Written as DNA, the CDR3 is TGCAGTGCCGGTACGACAGGGTATGGCTACACCTTC. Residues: CSAGTTGYGYTF.

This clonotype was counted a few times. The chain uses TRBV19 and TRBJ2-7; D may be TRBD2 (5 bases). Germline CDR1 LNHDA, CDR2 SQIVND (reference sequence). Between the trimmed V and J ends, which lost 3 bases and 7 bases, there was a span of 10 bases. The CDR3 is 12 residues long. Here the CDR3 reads CASSIGGKEQYF. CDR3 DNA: TGTGCCAGTAGTATTGGAGGCAAGGAGCAGTACTTC.

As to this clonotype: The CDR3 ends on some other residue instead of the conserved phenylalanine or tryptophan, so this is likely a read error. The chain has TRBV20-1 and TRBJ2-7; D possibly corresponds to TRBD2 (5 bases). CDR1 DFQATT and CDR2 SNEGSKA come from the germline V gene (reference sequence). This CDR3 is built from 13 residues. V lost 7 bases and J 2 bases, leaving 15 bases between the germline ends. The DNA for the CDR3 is TGCAGTGATAGTGTCGGGATGACCTACGAGCAGTACTTG. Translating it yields CSDSVGMTYEQYL.

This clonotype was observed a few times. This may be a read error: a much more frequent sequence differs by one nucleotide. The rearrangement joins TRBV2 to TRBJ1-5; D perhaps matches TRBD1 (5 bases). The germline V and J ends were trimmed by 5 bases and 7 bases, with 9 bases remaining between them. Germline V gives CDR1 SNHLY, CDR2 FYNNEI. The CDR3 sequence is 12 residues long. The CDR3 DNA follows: TGTGCCAGCAGTTCTGGGGGACAGCCCCAGCATTTT. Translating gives CASSSGGQPQHF.

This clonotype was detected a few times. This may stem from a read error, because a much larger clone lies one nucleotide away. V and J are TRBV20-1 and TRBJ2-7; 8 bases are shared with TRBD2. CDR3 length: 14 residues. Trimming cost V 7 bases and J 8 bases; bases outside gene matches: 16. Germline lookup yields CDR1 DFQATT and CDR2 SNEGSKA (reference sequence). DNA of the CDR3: TGCAGTGACCACTCCCGGGGCAGCGGGGGACAGCAGTACTTC. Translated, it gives CSDHSRGSGGQQYF.

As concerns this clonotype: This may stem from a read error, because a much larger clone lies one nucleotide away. For the CDR3, the DNA is TGCAGTGCTAGAGTACTGAGCGAAATAATCTATGGCTCCACCTTC. It yields the protein CSARVLSEIIYGSTF. The genes are TRBV20-1 and TRBJ1-2, with D unresolved. The CDR3 spans 15 residues. Germline CDR1 is DFQATT and CDR2 is SNEGSKA (reference sequence).

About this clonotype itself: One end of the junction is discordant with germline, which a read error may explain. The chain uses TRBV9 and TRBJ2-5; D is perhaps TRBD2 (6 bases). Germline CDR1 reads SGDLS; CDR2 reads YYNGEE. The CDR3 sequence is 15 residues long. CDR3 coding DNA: TGTGCCAGAAGCGCGTGGGGGGTAGTGCAAGAGACCCAGTACTTC. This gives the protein CARSAWGVVQETQYF.

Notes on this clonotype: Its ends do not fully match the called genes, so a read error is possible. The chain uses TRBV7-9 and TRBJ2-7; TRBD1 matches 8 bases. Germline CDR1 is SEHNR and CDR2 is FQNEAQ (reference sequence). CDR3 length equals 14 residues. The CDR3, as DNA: TGTGCCAGCAGCTCCGGGACAGGCTTCTACGAGAAGTACTTC. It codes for CASSSGTGFYEKYF.

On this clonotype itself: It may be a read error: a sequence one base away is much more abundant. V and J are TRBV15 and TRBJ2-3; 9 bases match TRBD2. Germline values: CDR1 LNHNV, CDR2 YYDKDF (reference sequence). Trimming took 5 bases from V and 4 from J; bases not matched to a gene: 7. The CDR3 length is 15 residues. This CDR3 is CATSGRGRAADTQYF. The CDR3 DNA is TGTGCCACCAGCGGCCGCGGGAGGGCCGCAGATACGCAGTATTTT.

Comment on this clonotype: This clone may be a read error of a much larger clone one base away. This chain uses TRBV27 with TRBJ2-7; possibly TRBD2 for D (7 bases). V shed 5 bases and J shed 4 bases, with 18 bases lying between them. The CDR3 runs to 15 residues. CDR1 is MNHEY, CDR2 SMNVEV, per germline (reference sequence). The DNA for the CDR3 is TGTGCCAGCAGTCGCCGGGGGCGGGAGTGGTACGAGCAGTACTTC. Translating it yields CASSRRGREWYEQYF.

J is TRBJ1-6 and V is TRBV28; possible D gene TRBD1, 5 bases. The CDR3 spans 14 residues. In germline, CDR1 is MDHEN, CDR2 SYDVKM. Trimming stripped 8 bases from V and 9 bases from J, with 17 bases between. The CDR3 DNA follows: TGTGCCAGCTCCCGGGACTTCGGCGGTTCACCCCTCCACTTT. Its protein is CASSRDFGGSPLHF.

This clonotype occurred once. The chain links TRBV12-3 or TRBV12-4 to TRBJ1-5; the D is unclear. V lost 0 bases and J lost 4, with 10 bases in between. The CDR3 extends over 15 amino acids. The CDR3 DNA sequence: TGTGCCAGCAGTTTAGCCATACAGTATAATCAGCCCCAGCATTTT. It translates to CASSLAIQYNQPQHF.

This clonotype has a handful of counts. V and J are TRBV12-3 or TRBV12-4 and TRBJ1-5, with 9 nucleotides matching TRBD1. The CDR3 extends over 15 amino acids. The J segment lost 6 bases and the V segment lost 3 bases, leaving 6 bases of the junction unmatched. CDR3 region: CASSFSGQGSQPQHF. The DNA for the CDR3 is TGTGCCAGCAGTTTCTCTGGACAGGGGAGTCAGCCCCAGCATTTT.

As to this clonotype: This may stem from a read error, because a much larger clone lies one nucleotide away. Written as DNA, the CDR3 is TGTGCCATCAGTGCCCCCGGGGGCGCGGGAGGTTGCTACGAGCAGTACTTC. It is translated as CAISAPGGAGGCYEQYF. This rearrangement joins TRBV6-2 or TRBV6-3 to TRBJ2-7, with 8 bases identical to TRBD2. The CDR3 loop spans 17 amino acids. Germline-derived CDR1 and CDR2 are MNHEY and SVGEGT.

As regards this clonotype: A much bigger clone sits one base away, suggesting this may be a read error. The CDR3: CASSFQSSGSRLFEQYF. The DNA for the CDR3 is TGTGCCAGCAGTTTTCAGTCTTCCGGGTCACGGTTATTCGAGCAGTACTTC. This chain uses TRBV27 with TRBJ2-7; D ambiguous. Trimming left V 3 bases short and J 6 bases short, with 24 bases between. Germline CDR1 MNHEY, CDR2 SMNVEV (reference sequence). CDR3 size: 17 residues.

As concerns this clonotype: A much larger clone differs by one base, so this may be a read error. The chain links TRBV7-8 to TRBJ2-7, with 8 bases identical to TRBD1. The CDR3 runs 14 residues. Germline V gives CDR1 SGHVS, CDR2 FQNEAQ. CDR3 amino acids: CASSFPGGLYERYF. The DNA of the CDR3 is TGTGCCAGCAGCTTCCCAGGGGGCTTATACGAGCGGTACTTC.

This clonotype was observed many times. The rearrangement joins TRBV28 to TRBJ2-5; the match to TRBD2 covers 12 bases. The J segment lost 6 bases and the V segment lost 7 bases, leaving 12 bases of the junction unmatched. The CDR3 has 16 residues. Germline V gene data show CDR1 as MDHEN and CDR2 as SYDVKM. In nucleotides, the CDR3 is TGTGCCAGCACCGCGACTAGCGGGAGCCCCGGAAAGACCCAGTACTTC. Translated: CASTATSGSPGKTQYF.

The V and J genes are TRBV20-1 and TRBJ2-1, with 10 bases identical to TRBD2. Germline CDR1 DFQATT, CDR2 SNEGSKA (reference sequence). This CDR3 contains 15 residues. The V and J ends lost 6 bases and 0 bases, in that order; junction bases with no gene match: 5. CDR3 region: CSAPSGRTSYNEQFF. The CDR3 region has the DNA TGCAGTGCCCCTAGCGGGAGAACCTCCTACAATGAGCAGTTCTTC.

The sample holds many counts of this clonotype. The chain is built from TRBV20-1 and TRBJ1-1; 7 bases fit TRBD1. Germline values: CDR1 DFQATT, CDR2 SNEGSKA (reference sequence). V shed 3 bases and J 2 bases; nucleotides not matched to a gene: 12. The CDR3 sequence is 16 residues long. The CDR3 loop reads CSARVTGPLNNTEAFF. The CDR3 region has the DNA TGCAGTGCTAGGGTGACAGGGCCGTTAAATAACACTGAAGCTTTCTTT.

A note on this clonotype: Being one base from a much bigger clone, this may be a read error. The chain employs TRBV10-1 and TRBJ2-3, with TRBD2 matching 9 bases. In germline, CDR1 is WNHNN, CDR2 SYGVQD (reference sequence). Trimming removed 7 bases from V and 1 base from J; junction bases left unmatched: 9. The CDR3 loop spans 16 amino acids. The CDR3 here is CASTNSLAGGTDTQYF. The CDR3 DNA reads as TGCGCCAGCACCAACTCACTAGCGGGCGGCACAGATACGCAGTATTTT.